This T cell receptor beta chain was sequenced during a study of cytomegalovirus exposure and HLA in healthy donors. General observations from the study: A later analysis linked a missense variant in DCLRE1C to the trimming of TCR beta V and J genes. Analysis performed later found over 15,000 TCR beta sequences associated with HLA alleles at 0.05 false discovery rate.

V shed 5 bases and J shed 8 bases, with 19 bases lying between them. Germline lookup yields CDR1 SGHDT and CDR2 YYEEEE. The CDR3 spans 14 residues. To note about this clone: What it binds is unknown.

The PCR had 60 Vbeta and 13 Jbeta primers. In the original workflow: Counted up in a later analysis, unique TCR beta chains came to 60 million to 95 million, with around 10 million shared. Here immunoSEQ multiplex PCR was the method, and the copy in TCRdb shows in-frame clones only, minus some. V and J calls and clone size come straight from that table; D and trimming were deduced from the DNA. Of about 150,000 clones in the sample, roughly 79% are singletons; the top ten hold about 0.66%. Sequencing used PBMCs. The chain links TRBV5-6 to TRBJ1-1, with a weak D call TRBD1 (5 bases). The TCR originated in a male donor in good health and CMV-seronegative. Here the CDR3 reads CASRTVSGSQEAFF. CDR3 nucleotides: TGTGCCAGCAGGACCGTCTCAGGGTCCCAAGAAGCTTTCTTT. The variable domain in full, with the rest retrieved from reference TRBV5-6 and TRBJ1-1, is DAGVTQSPTHLIKTRGQQVTLRCSPKSGHDTVSWYQQALGQGPQFIFQYYEEEERQRGNFPDRFSGHQFPNYSSELNVNALLLGDSALYLCASRTVSGSQEAFFGQGTRLTVV.